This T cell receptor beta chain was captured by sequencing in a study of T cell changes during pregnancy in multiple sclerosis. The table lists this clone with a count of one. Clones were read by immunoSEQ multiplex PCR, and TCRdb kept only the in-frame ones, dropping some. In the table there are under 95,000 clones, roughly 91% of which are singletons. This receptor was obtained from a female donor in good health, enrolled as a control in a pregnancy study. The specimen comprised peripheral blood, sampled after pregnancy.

The CDR3 protein is CASSLPRLTRTGESADTQYF. The CDR3 nucleotides are TGTGCCAGCAGCCTACCCAGGCTAACCCGGACAGGTGAATCCGCAGATACGCAGTATTTT. V and J are TRBV13 and TRBJ2-3, with 7 bases identical to TRBD1. J gave up 4 bases and V 5 bases, and 24 bases lay outside the gene matches. Germline V CDR1 and CDR2: PRHDT, FYEKMQ (reference sequence). The CDR3 extends over 20 amino acids. Complete variable domain (other parts from reference TRBV13 and TRBJ2-3): AAGVIQSPRHLIKEKRETATLKCYPIPRHDTVYWYQQGPGQDPQFLISFYEKMQSDKGSIPDRFSAQQFSDYHSELNMSSLELGDSALYFCASSLPRLTRTGESADTQYFGPGTRLTVL.